This T cell receptor (beta chain) is from a study of cytomegalovirus exposure and HLA in healthy donors. Whole-study results and caveats: The investigators catalogued 150 or so TCR beta chains as cytomegalovirus-associated.

CDR1 and CDR2 from the germline V gene are GTSNPN and SVGIG (reference sequence). Trimming at V came to 5 bases and at J to 4 bases, leaving 7 bases not matched to a gene. CDR3 size: 14 residues. Details on this clone: Its antigen is currently unknown.

Primers included in the PCR were 60 Vbeta and 13 Jbeta primers. Only in-frame clones appear in the TCRdb table, and some are missing; sequencing was by immunoSEQ multiplex PCR. This table lists around 76,000 clones. The clonotype was recovered from a man aged 40-49 years in good health and CMV-seronegative. The chain carries TRBV30 and TRBJ2-1; TRBD2 aligns across 8 bases. Sequencing was carried out using PBMCs. The CDR3 is CAWQSSGIYNEQFF. The CDR3 DNA is TGTGCCTGGCAAAGTAGCGGGATATACAATGAGCAGTTCTTC.